The 22 T cell receptor beta chains listed next were all sequenced from one sample in a study of blood T cell repertoires in COVID-19 (dated by TCRdb to 2019 to 2021). The protocol used for the library was the immunoSEQ multiplex PCR assay. Drawn from immuneACCESS, this table holds only the in-frame rearrangements with V and J called that TCRdb kept. Clones are partly lost; checked studies trace under half to an unresolved V gene and leave the rest unexplained. Within this sample are 300,000 to 350,000 clones, with 80% to 90% of them counted one time only. Around 5% of the sample is in the top ten clones. Sequences were obtained from PBMCs or T cells enriched from blood (not recorded which). The receptors here all came from a man aged 25-40 years who had recovered from COVID-19.

J is TRBJ2-1 and V is TRBV7-9, with D possibly being TRBD1 (5 bases). The CDR3 is 14 amino acids. CDR1 and CDR2 from the germline V gene are SEHNR and FQNEAQ (reference sequence). The V end lost 5 bases, the J end lost 5 bases, and 13 bases lay between the germline ends. In nucleotides, the CDR3 is TGTGCCAGCAGCGCCGCGACAGTCAACAATGAGCAGTTCTTC. Translated, it gives CASSAATVNNEQFF.

The J gene is TRBJ2-3, the V gene TRBV7-2, with TRBD2 matching over 7 bases. With V trimmed by 5 bases and J by 4 bases, 9 bases remained unmatched. The CDR3 spans 15 residues. Germline V gene data show CDR1 as SGHTA and CDR2 as FQGNSA. The DNA for the CDR3 is TGTGCCAGCAGCGAGAGGACTAGTTTAGCAGATACGCAGTATTTT. This sequence encodes CASSERTSLADTQYF. Full variable domain (rest looked up from reference TRBV7-2 and TRBJ2-3): GAGVSQSPSNKVTEKGKDVELRCDPISGHTALYWYRQSLGQGLEFLIYFQGNSAPDKSGLPSDRFSAERTGGSVSTLTIQRTQQEDSAVYLCASSERTSLADTQYFGPGTRLTVL.

The chain combines TRBV30 with TRBJ1-5; 11 bases are a match to TRBD1. The V segment lost 3 bases and the J segment 5 bases; nucleotides outside the gene matches: 3. From germline, CDR1 is GTSNPN and CDR2 SVGIG (reference sequence). The CDR3 length is 14 residues. The chain's CDR3 is CAWSEGQGDQPQHF. The CDR3 region has the DNA TGTGCCTGGAGCGAGGGACAGGGGGATCAGCCCCAGCATTTT.

The chain carries TRBV6-5 and TRBJ2-2; maybe TRBD1 (6 bases). This CDR3 is built from 15 residues. Germline V gene lookup returns CDR1 MNHEY and CDR2 SVGAGI. The V gene lost 7 bases and the J gene lost 6 bases, with 18 bases spanning the gap. This CDR3 is CASIKGDTNPGELFF. Written as DNA, the CDR3 is TGTGCCAGCATCAAGGGGGACACCAACCCCGGGGAGCTGTTTTTT.

The gene calls are TRBV15 and TRBJ1-2; tentatively, D is TRBD1 (6 bases). The CDR3 has 13 amino acids. Trimming stripped 3 bases from V and 6 bases from J, with 11 bases between. Germline CDR1 is LNHNV and CDR2 is YYDKDF (reference sequence). The CDR3 here is CATSSSGVDGYTF. Written as DNA, the CDR3 is TGTGCCACCAGCAGCTCAGGGGTAGATGGCTACACCTTC.

The chain carries TRBV5-1 and TRBJ1-4; 8 nucleotides line up with TRBD1. The germline CDR1 and CDR2 sequences are SGHRS and YFSETQ. This CDR3 contains 14 residues. Trimming removed 3 bases from V and 6 bases from J; junction bases left unmatched: 4. The CDR3 DNA follows: TGCGCCAGCAGCTCGGACAGGGTGGATGAAAAACTGTTTTTT. This encodes CASSSDRVDEKLFF.

This rearrangement joins TRBV6-5 to TRBJ2-7; TRBD1 matches at 9 bases. The junction had 13 bases not matched to a gene; V was cut back by 10 bases and J by 9 bases. The CDR3 runs to 13 residues. Germline loops: CDR1 MNHEY, CDR2 SVGAGI. Here the CDR3 reads CATQTGGRFSQYF. CDR3 coding DNA: TGTGCCACGCAAACAGGGGGCAGGTTTTCGCAGTACTTC.

In the case of this clone: The same CDR3 is also encoded by other DNA sequences in this sample. This sequence joins TRBV5-1 and TRBJ2-5, with D perhaps matching TRBD1 (6 bases). V was clipped by 4 bases and J by 1 base, with 11 bases between them. Germline lookup yields CDR1 SGHRS and CDR2 YFSETQ. The CDR3 spans 14 residues. CDR3 sequence reads: CASSPGQTQETQYF. The CDR3 DNA reads TGCGCCAGCAGCCCTGGACAGACCCAAGAGACCCAGTACTTC.

The rearrangement links TRBV18 to TRBJ2-5; weak D call: TRBD1 (5 bases). CDR1 is KGHSH and CDR2 is LQKENI in the germline V gene. The CDR3 sequence is 15 residues long. Trimming took 4 bases from V and 7 from J, leaving 19 bases between them. The CDR3 DNA is TGTGCCAGCTCACTACAGGACCCTCTTAAGGGGACCCAGTACTTC. Protein sequence: CASSLQDPLKGTQYF.

The V and J genes are TRBV28 and TRBJ1-2; TRBD1 might be the D (5 bases). The CDR3 runs to 14 residues. The germline V and J ends were trimmed by 7 bases and 6 bases, with 18 bases remaining between them. Looked up from germline, CDR1 is MDHEN and CDR2 is SYDVKM. The CDR3 region is CASNFQGSWDGYTF. CDR3 sequence (DNA): TGTGCCAGCAACTTCCAGGGAAGTTGGGATGGCTACACCTTC.

The rearrangement links TRBV3-1 (or the pseudogene TRBV3-2) to TRBJ2-1, with 7 nucleotides matching TRBD2. Trimming at V came to 4 bases and at J to 0 bases, leaving 6 bases not matched to a gene. Germline values: CDR1 LGHDT, CDR2 YNNKEL (reference sequence). The CDR3 extends over 16 amino acids. The CDR3 DNA sequence: TGTGCCAGCAGCCCCCTCCAGCGGGGCTCCTACAATGAGCAGTTCTTC. It translates to CASSPLQRGSYNEQFF.

The J gene is TRBJ1-6, the V gene TRBV19; possibly TRBD1 for D (6 bases). CDR1 LNHDA and CDR2 SQIVND come from the germline V gene (reference sequence). V was shortened by 6 bases and J by 7 bases, with 19 bases between the two germline ends. The CDR3 is 16 residues long. The CDR3 nucleotides are TGTGCCAGTAGATTCTCTTACAGGGACCTCAATTCACCCCTCCACTTT. This translates into CASRFSYRDLNSPLHF.

The chain employs TRBV27 and TRBJ1-1; D unclear. V lost 1 base, J lost 4 bases, and 13 bases lay in between. Germline-derived CDR1 and CDR2 are MNHEY and SMNVEV (reference sequence). The CDR3 extends over 15 amino acids. As DNA, the CDR3 is TGTGCCAGCAGTTTATTATACCGGGGTGGCACTGAAGCTTTCTTT. It specifies CASSLLYRGGTEAFF.

This sequence joins TRBV29-1 and TRBJ2-1; a possible D gene is TRBD1 (6 bases). The CDR3 length is 13 residues. V lost 3 bases and J lost 8, with 14 bases in between. CDR1 and CDR2 (germline): SQVTM, ANQGSEA. CDR3 in amino acids: CSVDPDRSYEQFF. The CDR3 DNA reads as TGCAGCGTTGACCCCGACAGGTCCTATGAGCAGTTCTTC.

V is TRBV21-1 and J is TRBJ1-6; no check of the table's D call, TRBD1, against the DNA was made. TRBV21-1 is assigned pseudogene status. The CDR3 extends over 16 amino acids. The chain's CDR3 is CASSKYARGRDSPLHF. The CDR3 bases are TGTGCCAGCAGCAAATACGCCAGGGGGCGAGATTCACCTCTCCACTTT.

The CDR3 DNA reads as TGTGCCTGGAGTTGGGGACAGGGGGCCTCACCCCTCCACTTT. Protein sequence: CAWSWGQGASPLHF. This rearrangement joins TRBV30 to TRBJ1-6; 12 positions agree with TRBD1. Per the germline V gene, CDR1 is GTSNPN and CDR2 is SVGIG (reference sequence). After removal of 2 bases from V and 10 bases from J, the junction contained 3 bases not matched to a gene. The CDR3 is made up of 14 amino acids.

The rearrangement uses TRBV15 and TRBJ1-5; the D gene is possibly TRBD1 (5 bases). V lost 1 base and J 3 bases, leaving 7 bases between the germline ends. The CDR3 sequence is 14 residues long. The germline gives CDR1 LNHNV, CDR2 YYDKDF (reference sequence). The CDR3 here is CATSRGGFNQPQHF. The DNA for the CDR3 is TGTGCCACCAGCAGAGGGGGCTTCAATCAGCCCCAGCATTTT.

The chain uses TRBV19 and TRBJ2-3; D is uncertain. The V end was cut by 6 bases, the J end by 4 bases, with 8 bases between. There are 12 residues in the CDR3. Germline assignment: CDR1 LNHDA and CDR2 SQIVND (reference sequence). This CDR3 reads CASSFRSDTQYF. In DNA form, the CDR3 reads TGTGCCAGTAGCTTTCGGTCAGATACGCAGTATTTT.

The V call is TRBV7-9, the J call TRBJ2-1; possibly TRBD1 for D (6 bases). The germline V gene encodes CDR1 SEHNR and CDR2 FQNEAQ (reference sequence). There are 15 residues in the CDR3. V dropped 5 bases and J dropped 3 bases, with 14 bases sitting between them. For the CDR3, the DNA is TGTGCCAGCAGCCGAGGATGGGACATCTACAATGAGCAGTTCTTC. This translates into CASSRGWDIYNEQFF.

This rearrangement joins TRBV4-2 to TRBJ1-1, with D possibly TRBD1 on 6 matching bases. V was trimmed by 0 bases and J by 4 bases, leaving 15 bases between them. The CDR3 has 16 amino acids. Germline V gene sequence: CDR1 LGHNA, CDR2 YNFKEQ. CDR3 nucleotide sequence: TGTGCCAGCAGCCAAGAGAGGGGGACTAGAGGCACTGAAGCTTTCTTT. Translating it yields CASSQERGTRGTEAFF.

The J gene is TRBJ1-1, the V gene TRBV29-1, with TRBD1 matching over 8 bases. With V trimmed by 6 bases and J by 1 base, 1 base remained unmatched. Germline V lookup: CDR1 SQVTM, CDR2 ANQGSEA. The CDR3 consists of 12 residues. The CDR3 region has the DNA TGCAGCGTAGACAGGGGGAACACTGAAGCTTTCTTT. Translated: CSVDRGNTEAFF.

The J gene is TRBJ1-2, the V gene TRBV5-4; TRBD1 is a possible D gene (5 bases). This CDR3 spans 16 amino acids. The V end was cut by 4 bases, the J end by 6 bases, with 22 bases between. Germline V gene data show CDR1 as SGHNT and CDR2 as YYREEE (reference sequence). Here the CDR3 reads CASSRGGGTYQDGYTF. The CDR3 DNA is TGTGCCAGCAGCCGCGGGGGGGGAACCTACCAAGATGGCTACACCTTC.